The source of this T cell receptor beta chain is a study of regulatory T cells in long-lasting Graves disease. Study-wide background: Under 3 months of antithyroid drugs had been taken by newly diagnosed Graves' patients. Findings and limits, study-wide: Since the sample size was small, accuracy may have been reduced.

Libraries of TCR beta came from iRepertoire HTBI primers plus Arm-PCR of CDR3 regions. TCRdb independently ran MiXCR on the multiplex PCR reads; one entry per CDR3 protein. The sample yields around 250,000 distinct CDR3 sequences, about 18% seen once. Time point given: newly diagnosed GD, antithyroid drugs for less than 3 months. RNA isolated from PBMCs was used to make the TCR library. Investigators report Graves' disease was diagnosed under American Thyroid Association guidelines. This clonotype was observed at least ten times. Its antigen is not identified. The J segment lost 1 base and the V segment lost 3 bases, leaving 3 bases of the junction unmatched. CDR1 is MRHNA, CDR2 SNTAGT, per germline. CDR3 length: 15 residues. These sequences were also reported in another study, on T cells in Graves' hyperthyroidism and ophthalmopathy. That publication notes: In patients aged 18 to 65, hyperthyroidism was newly diagnosed, with duration under 2 months.

The sequencing here drew on peripheral blood mononuclear cells (PBMCs), taken at new diagnosis, from a patient treated with antithyroid drugs. V gene TRBV6-4 combines with J gene TRBJ2-1, with 7 bases identical to TRBD2. This clonotype was sampled from a woman in her twenties or thirties with Graves disease. Here the CDR3 reads CASSESGKSYNEQFF. Written as DNA, the CDR3 is TGTGCCAGCAGTGAGAGCGGGAAGTCCTACAATGAGCAGTTCTTC.